The 6 T cell receptor beta chains below all came from one sample that was sequenced in a study of blood T cell repertoires in COVID-19. TCRdb keeps only in-frame clones here, not all; method: immunoSEQ multiplex PCR. The table lists about half a million clones, roughly 89% of them singletons, with around 0.92% in the top ten. Material for sequencing was peripheral blood. These receptors were taken from a man younger than 35 with COVID-19, enrolled during active disease.

V is TRBV2 and J is TRBJ2-5; 7 bases match TRBD1. The CDR3 runs to 14 residues. Per germline, CDR1 SNHLY and CDR2 FYNNEI. Germline trimming cut 7 bases from V and 7 bases from J; bases unmatched to any gene: 12. CDR3 DNA: TGTGCCAGCACAAGAGGGGGCTTGGTCGGGACCCAGTACTTC. It specifies CASTRGGLVGTQYF. The full variable domain, its missing parts supplied by reference TRBV2 and TRBJ2-5, is EPEVTQTPSHQVTQMGQEVILRCVPISNHLYFYWYRQILGQKVEFLVSFYNNEISEKSEIFDDQFSVERPDGSNFTLKIRSTKLEDSAMYFCASTRGGLVGTQYFGPGTRLLVL.

This chain uses TRBV6-5 with TRBJ2-7, with 8 bases fitting TRBD2. This CDR3 is built from 13 residues. Germline V gene sequence: CDR1 MNHEY, CDR2 SVGAGI. J gave up 6 bases and V 7 bases, and 8 bases lay outside the gene matches. The CDR3 region is CASNARGGLEQYF. CDR3 sequence (DNA): TGTGCCAGCAACGCCCGGGGGGGTCTCGAGCAGTACTTC.

Remarks on this clone: Other DNA sequences in the same sample also yield this CDR3. This rearrangement joins TRBV5-4 to TRBJ1-2, with D unresolved. CDR1 SGHNT and CDR2 YYREEE come from the germline V gene (reference sequence). The CDR3 loop spans 13 amino acids. V gave up 0 bases and J gave up 2 bases, with 5 bases separating them. The CDR3 nucleotides read TGTGCCAGCAGCTTGGTGGCAAACTATGGCTACACCTTC. It codes for CASSLVANYGYTF. The full variable domain, its missing parts supplied by reference TRBV5-4 and TRBJ1-2, is ETGVTQSPTHLIKTRGQQVTLRCSSQSGHNTVSWYQQALGQGPQFIFQYYREEENGRGNFPPRFSGLQFPNYSSELNVNALELDDSALYLCASSLVANYGYTFGSGTRLTVV.

This chain's CDR3 is CASSLDGTDKVGSYEQYF. Here the CDR3 DNA reads TGTGCCAGCAGCTTAGATGGGACAGATAAAGTTGGGTCCTACGAGCAGTACTTC. J is TRBJ2-7 and V is TRBV7-3, with 7 bases fitting TRBD1. Looked up from germline, CDR1 is SGHTA and CDR2 is FQGTGA. The CDR3 sequence is 18 residues long. The trim removed 2 bases at V and 1 base at J, leaving 14 bases unmatched.

The J gene is TRBJ2-7, the V gene TRBV5-6; possibly TRBD2 for D (5 bases). Germline V gene data show CDR1 as SGHDT and CDR2 as YYEEEE. This CDR3 comprises 15 residues. V lost 3 bases to trimming and J lost 2 bases, with 15 bases between them. The CDR3 here is CASSSLTRFAYEQYF. The CDR3 DNA is TGTGCCAGCAGCTCGCTAACTAGGTTCGCCTACGAGCAGTACTTC.

Notes on this clone: This specimen includes other DNA sequences encoding the same CDR3. This chain connects TRBV6-1 to TRBJ2-7; 9 nucleotides agree with TRBD1. This CDR3 is 14 amino acids long. Germline CDR1 is MNHNS and CDR2 is SASEGT. The V gene end was trimmed by 3 bases and the J gene end by 2 bases; junction bases not matched to a gene: 2. The DNA of the CDR3 is TGTGCCAGCAGTGAGGGGACAGGGACCTACGAGCAGTACTTC. This translates into CASSEGTGTYEQYF.